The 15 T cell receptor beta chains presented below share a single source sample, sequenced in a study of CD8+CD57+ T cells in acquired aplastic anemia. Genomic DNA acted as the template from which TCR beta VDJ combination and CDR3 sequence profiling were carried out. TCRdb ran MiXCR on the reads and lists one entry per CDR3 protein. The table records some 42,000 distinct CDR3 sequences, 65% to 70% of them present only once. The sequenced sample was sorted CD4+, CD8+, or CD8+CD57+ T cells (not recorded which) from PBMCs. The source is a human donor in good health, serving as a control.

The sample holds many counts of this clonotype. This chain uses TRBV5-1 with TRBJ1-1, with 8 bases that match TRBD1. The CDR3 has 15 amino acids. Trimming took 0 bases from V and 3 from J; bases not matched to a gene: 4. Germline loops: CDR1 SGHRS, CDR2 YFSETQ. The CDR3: CASSLAQGAYTEAFF. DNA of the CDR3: TGCGCCAGCAGCTTGGCTCAGGGGGCCTACACTGAAGCTTTCTTT.

The CDR3 reads CSANYGYTF. DNA of the CDR3: TGCAGTGCTAACTATGGCTACACCTTC. This chain links TRBV20-1 with TRBJ1-2; D unresolved. Per the germline V gene, CDR1 is DFQATT and CDR2 is SNEGSKA (reference sequence). The CDR3 is 9 residues long. Trimming pared 4 bases from V and 3 bases from J, leaving 0 bases between.

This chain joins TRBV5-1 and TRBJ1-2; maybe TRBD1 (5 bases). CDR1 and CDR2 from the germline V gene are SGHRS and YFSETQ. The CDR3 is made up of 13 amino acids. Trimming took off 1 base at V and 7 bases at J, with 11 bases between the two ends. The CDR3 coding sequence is TGCGCCAGCAGCTTGAGAGGGACGGGTGGCTACACCTTC. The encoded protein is CASSLRGTGGYTF.

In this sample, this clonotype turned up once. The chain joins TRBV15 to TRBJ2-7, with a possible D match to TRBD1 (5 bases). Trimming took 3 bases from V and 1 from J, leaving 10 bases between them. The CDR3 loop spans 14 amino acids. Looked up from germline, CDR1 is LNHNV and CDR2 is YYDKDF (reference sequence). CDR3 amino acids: CATSSTHRSYEQYF. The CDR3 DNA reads TGTGCCACCAGCAGCACCCACAGGTCCTACGAGCAGTACTTC.

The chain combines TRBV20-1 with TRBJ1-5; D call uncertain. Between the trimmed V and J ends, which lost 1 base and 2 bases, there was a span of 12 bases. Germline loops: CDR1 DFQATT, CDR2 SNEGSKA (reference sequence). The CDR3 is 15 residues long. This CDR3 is CSARGSPNGNQPQHF. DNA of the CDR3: TGCAGTGCTAGAGGGTCGCCGAATGGCAATCAGCCCCAGCATTTT.

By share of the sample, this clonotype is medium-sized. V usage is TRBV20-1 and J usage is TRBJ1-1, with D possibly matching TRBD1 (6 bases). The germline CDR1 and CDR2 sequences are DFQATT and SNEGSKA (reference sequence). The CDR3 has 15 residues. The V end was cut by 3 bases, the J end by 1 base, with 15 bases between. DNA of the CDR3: TGCAGTGCTAGCTCCTTACAGGGCCCGAACACTGAAGCTTTCTTT. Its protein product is CSASSLQGPNTEAFF.

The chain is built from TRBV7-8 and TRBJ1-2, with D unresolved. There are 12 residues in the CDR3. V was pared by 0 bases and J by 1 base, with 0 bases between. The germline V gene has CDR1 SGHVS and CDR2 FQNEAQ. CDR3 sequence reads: CASSLANYGYTF. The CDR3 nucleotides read TGTGCCAGCAGCTTAGCTAACTATGGCTACACCTTC.

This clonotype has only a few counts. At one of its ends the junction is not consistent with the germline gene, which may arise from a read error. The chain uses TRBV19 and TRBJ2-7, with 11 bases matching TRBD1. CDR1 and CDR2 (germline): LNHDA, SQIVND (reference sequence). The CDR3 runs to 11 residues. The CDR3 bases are TGTGCCAGTAGTAACGGACAGGGGGCGTTCTTC. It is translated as CASSNGQGAFF.

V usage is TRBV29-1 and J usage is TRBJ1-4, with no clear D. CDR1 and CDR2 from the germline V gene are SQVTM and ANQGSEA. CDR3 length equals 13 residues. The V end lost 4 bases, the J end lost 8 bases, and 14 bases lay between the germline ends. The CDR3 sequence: CSVALDVGEKLFF. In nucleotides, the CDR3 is TGCAGCGTTGCCCTGGACGTTGGGGAAAAACTGTTTTTT.

This chain's CDR3 is CSARFTGPDTQYF. CDR3 coding DNA: TGCAGTGCCAGATTTACAGGGCCAGATACGCAGTATTTT. The chain recombines TRBV20-1 with TRBJ2-3, with D possibly being TRBD1 (6 bases). The CDR3 length is 13 residues. With 6 bases removed from V and 4 bases from J, the gap between germline ends came to 14 bases. CDR1 is DFQATT, CDR2 SNEGSKA, per germline (reference sequence).

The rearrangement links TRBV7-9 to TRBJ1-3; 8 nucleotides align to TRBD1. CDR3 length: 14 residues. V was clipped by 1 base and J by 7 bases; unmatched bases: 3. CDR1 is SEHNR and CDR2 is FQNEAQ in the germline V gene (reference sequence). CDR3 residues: CASSLEQGANTIYF. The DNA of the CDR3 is TGTGCCAGCAGCTTAGAGCAGGGGGCCAACACCATATATTTT.

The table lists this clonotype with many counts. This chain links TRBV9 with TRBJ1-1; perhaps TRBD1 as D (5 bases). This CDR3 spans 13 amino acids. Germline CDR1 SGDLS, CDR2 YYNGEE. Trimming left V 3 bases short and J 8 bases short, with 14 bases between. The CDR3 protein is CASSAWQGEEAFF. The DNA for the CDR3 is TGTGCCAGCAGCGCATGGCAGGGAGAGGAAGCTTTCTTT.

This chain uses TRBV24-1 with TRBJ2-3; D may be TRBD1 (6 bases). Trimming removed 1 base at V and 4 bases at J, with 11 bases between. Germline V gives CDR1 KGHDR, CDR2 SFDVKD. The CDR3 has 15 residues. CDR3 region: CATSDLWQGPDTQYF. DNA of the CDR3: TGTGCCACCAGTGATTTATGGCAGGGGCCAGATACGCAGTATTTT.

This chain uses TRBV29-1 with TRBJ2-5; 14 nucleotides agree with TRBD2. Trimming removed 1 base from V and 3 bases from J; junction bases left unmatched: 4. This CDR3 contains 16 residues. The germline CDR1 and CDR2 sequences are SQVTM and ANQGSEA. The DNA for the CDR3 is TGCAGCGTTGAAGCCCCGACTAGCGGGGGGGAAGAGACCCAGTACTTC. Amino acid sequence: CSVEAPTSGGEETQYF.

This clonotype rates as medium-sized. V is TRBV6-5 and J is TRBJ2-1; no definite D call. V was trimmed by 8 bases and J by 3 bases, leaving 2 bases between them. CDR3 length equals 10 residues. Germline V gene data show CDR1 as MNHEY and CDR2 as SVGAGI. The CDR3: CASGYNEQFF. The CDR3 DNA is TGTGCCAGCGGCTACAATGAGCAGTTCTTC.